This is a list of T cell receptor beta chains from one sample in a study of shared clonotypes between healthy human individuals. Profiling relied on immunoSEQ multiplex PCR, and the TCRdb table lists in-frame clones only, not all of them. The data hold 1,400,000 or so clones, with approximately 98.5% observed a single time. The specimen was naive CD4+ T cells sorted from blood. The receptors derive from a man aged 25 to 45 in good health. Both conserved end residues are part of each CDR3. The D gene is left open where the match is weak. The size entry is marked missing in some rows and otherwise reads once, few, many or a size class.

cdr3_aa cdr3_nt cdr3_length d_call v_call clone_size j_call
CASSLTPGNEQFF TGTGCCAGCAGCTTAACCCCTGGCAATGAGCAGTTCTTC 13 NA TRBV7-9 NA TRBJ2-1
CASSEGATYEQYF TGTGCCAGCAGTGAGGGTGCAACCTACGAGCAGTACTTC 13 NA TRBV2 NA TRBJ2-7
CASGLASNLVTDTQYF TGTGCTAGTGGTTTGGCTAGCAACTTGGTCACAGATACGCAGTATTTT 16 NA TRBV12-5 NA TRBJ2-3
CSARSEGTTEAFF TGCAGCGCCCGGTCGGAGGGGACCACTGAAGCTTTCTTT 13 NA TRBV29-1 NA TRBJ1-1
CAITAGGYTGELFF TGTGCCATCACCGCGGGAGGTTACACCGGGGAGCTGTTTTTT 14 TRBD2 TRBV10-3 NA TRBJ2-2
CASSLGGAGAYEQYF TGTGCCAGCAGCTTAGGGGGGGCGGGAGCCTACGAGCAGTACTTC 15 NA TRBV11-2 NA TRBJ2-7
CASSRGQGQETQYF TGCGCCAGCAGCCGGGGACAGGGGCAAGAGACCCAGTACTTC 14 TRBD1 TRBV5-1 NA TRBJ2-5
CASSYYGEIYNEQFF TGTGCCAGCAGTTACTACGGAGAAATCTACAATGAGCAGTTCTTC 15 NA TRBV6-5 NA TRBJ2-1
CASTPDWTTYEQYF TGCGCCAGCACCCCGGACTGGACTACCTACGAGCAGTACTTC 14 NA TRBV5-1 NA TRBJ2-7
CAWSVSHRAYEQYF TGTGCCTGGAGTGTTTCACACAGGGCCTACGAGCAGTACTTC 14 NA TRBV30 NA TRBJ2-7
CASQGPIGPDTQYF TGCGCCAGCCAGGGCCCTATCGGCCCAGATACGCAGTATTTT 14 NA TRBV10-2 once TRBJ2-3
CASSYGGGYEQYF TGCGCCAGCAGCTATGGGGGAGGCTACGAGCAGTACTTC 13 NA TRBV5-1 NA TRBJ2-7
CASSQEIHYNEQFF TGTGCCAGCAGCCAAGAGATCCACTACAATGAGCAGTTCTTC 14 NA TRBV14 NA TRBJ2-1
CATSRGYNEAFF TGTGCCACCAGCAGAGGGTACAATGAAGCTTTCTTT 12 NA TRBV15 NA TRBJ1-1
CASSWTVSGELFF TGTGCCAGCAGCTGGACCGTTTCCGGGGAGCTGTTTTTT 13 NA TRBV7-9 NA TRBJ2-2
CASSEPTGSDQPQHF TGTGCCAGCAGTGAACCGACAGGCTCCGATCAGCCCCAGCATTTT 15 NA TRBV25-1 NA TRBJ1-5
CSVGPAGLGYEQYF TGCAGCGTTGGCCCCGCAGGGCTGGGCTACGAGCAGTACTTC 14 NA TRBV29-1 NA TRBJ2-7
CASSLLAGGLGTDTQYF TGCGCCAGCAGCTTGCTAGCGGGAGGATTGGGCACAGATACGCAGTATTTT 17 TRBD2 TRBV5-1 NA TRBJ2-3
CASSAYGREQYF TGTGCCAGCAGCGCTTATGGACGCGAGCAGTACTTC 12 NA TRBV5-6 NA TRBJ2-7
CASSLMTGGNQPQHF TGTGCCAGCAGTCTCATGACAGGGGGCAATCAGCCCCAGCATTTT 15 TRBD1 TRBV28 NA TRBJ1-5
CASRATGGGGQYF TGTGCCAGCCGTGCGACGGGGGGCGGCGGGCAGTACTTC 13 NA TRBV25-1 once TRBJ2-7
CASSFPLAGGSYEQYF TGTGCCAGCAGCTTCCCCTTAGCGGGAGGATCCTACGAGCAGTACTTC 16 TRBD2 TRBV7-2 NA TRBJ2-7
CAWSPGRQDYGYTF TGTGCCTGGAGTCCGGGACGGCAAGACTATGGCTACACCTTC 14 NA TRBV30 NA TRBJ1-2
CASSFLRRPNTGELFF TGTGCCAGCAGCTTCTTACGGAGGCCGAACACCGGGGAGCTGTTTTTT 16 NA TRBV11-2 NA TRBJ2-2
CASSREARTATDTQYF TGTGCCAGTAGCCGAGAAGCTCGGACAGCAACAGATACGCAGTATTTT 16 NA TRBV19 NA TRBJ2-3
CASSYKDGDTEAFF TGTGCCAGCAGTTACAAGGACGGAGACACTGAAGCTTTCTTT 14 NA TRBV6-5 NA TRBJ1-1
CASSQVIQETQYF TGCGCCAGCAGCCAAGTTATACAAGAGACCCAGTACTTC 13 NA TRBV4-1 NA TRBJ2-5
CASRDRLGTQYF TGTGCCAGCAGGGACAGGCTAGGGACCCAGTACTTC 12 TRBD1 TRBV7-3 NA TRBJ2-5
CASSNLAGGPREQYF TGTGCCAGCAGTAACTTAGCGGGAGGGCCACGGGAGCAGTACTTC 15 TRBD2 TRBV6-5 NA TRBJ2-7
CASSSYLATEQFF TGTGCCAGCAGCTCCTACCTAGCAACTGAGCAGTTCTTC 13 NA TRBV11-2 NA TRBJ2-1
CASSYLNQPQHF TGTGCCAGCAGTTACTTGAATCAGCCCCAGCATTTT 12 NA TRBV6-6 NA TRBJ1-5
CASSTPGRHYGYTF TGTGCCAGTAGTACCCCCGGACGGCACTATGGCTACACCTTC 14 NA TRBV19 NA TRBJ1-2
CASSPRDQTYNEQFF TGTGCCAGCAGCCCCCGGGACCAAACCTACAATGAGCAGTTCTTC 15 NA TRBV9 NA TRBJ2-1
CASSPVTSGPDEQFF TGTGCCAGCTCACCAGTGACTAGCGGGCCTGATGAGCAGTTCTTC 15 TRBD2 TRBV18 NA TRBJ2-1
CASSQRRGGVYEQYF TGCGCCAGCAGCCAAAGGAGGGGGGGTGTGTACGAGCAGTACTTC 15 NA TRBV4-3 NA TRBJ2-7